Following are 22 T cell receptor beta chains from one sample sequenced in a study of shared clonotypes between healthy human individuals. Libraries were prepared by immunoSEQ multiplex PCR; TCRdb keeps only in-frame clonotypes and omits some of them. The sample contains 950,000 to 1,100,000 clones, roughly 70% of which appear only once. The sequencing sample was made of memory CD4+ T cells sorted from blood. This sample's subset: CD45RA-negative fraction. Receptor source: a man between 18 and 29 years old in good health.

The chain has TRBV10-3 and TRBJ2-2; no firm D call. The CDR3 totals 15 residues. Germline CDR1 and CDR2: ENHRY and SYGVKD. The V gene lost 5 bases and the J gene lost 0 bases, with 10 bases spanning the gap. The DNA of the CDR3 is TGTGCCATCAGTAGACAAGGCGCGAACACCGGGGAGCTGTTTTTT. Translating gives CAISRQGANTGELFF.

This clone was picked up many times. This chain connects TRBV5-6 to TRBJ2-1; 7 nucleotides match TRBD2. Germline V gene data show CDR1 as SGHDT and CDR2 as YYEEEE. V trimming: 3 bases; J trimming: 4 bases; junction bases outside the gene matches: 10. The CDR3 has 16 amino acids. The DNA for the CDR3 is TGTGCCAGCAGCTACCTGGGGGGGACTTCATACAATGAGCAGTTCTTC. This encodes CASSYLGGTSYNEQFF.

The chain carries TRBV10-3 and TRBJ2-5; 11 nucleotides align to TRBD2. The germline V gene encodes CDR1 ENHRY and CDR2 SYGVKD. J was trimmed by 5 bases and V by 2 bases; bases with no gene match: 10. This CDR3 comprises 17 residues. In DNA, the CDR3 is TGTGCCATCAGTGAGGGTTTAGCGGGGGGGCCAGGGGAGACCCAGTACTTC. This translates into CAISEGLAGGPGETQYF.

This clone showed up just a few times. The CDR3 DNA reads as TGTGCCAGCAGCCTCATGATGACAGGGGGAGAGACCCAGTACTTC. Its protein is CASSLMMTGGETQYF. The chain uses TRBV7-9 and TRBJ2-5; 9 bases agree with TRBD1. With 5 bases clipped from V and 4 bases from J, the junction kept 8 bases outside the gene matches. CDR3 length equals 15 residues. The V gene's germline CDR1 is SEHNR and CDR2 FQNEAQ (reference sequence).

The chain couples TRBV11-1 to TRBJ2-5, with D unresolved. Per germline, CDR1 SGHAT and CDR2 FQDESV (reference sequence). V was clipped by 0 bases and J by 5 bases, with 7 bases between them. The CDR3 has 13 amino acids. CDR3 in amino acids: CASSLAGRETQYF. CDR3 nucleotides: TGTGCCAGCAGCTTAGCAGGACGGGAGACCCAGTACTTC.

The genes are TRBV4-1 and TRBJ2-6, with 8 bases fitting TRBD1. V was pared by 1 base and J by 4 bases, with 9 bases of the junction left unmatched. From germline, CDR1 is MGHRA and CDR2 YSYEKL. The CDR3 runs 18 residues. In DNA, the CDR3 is TGCGCCAGCAGCCAAGGATGGTCAGGGGGCGCCGGGGCCAACGTCCTGACTTTC. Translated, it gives CASSQGWSGGAGANVLTF.

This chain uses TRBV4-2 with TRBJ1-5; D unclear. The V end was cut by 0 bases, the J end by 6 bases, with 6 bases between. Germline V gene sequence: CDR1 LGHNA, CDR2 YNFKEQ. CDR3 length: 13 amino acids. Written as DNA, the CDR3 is TGTGCCAGCAGCCAAGAAAGTCCTCAGCCCCAGCATTTT. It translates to CASSQESPQPQHF.

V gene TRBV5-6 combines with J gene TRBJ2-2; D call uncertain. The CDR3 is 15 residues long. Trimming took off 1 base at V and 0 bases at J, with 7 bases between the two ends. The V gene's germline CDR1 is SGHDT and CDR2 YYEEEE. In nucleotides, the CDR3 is TGTGCCAGCAGCTTGTTCACCGCGAACACCGGGGAGCTGTTTTTT. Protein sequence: CASSLFTANTGELFF.

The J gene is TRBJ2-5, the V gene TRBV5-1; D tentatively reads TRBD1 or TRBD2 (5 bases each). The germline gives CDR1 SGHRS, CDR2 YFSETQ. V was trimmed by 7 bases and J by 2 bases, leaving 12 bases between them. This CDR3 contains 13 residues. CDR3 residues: CASSRDVQETQYF. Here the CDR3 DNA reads TGCGCCAGCTCCCGGGACGTTCAAGAGACCCAGTACTTC.

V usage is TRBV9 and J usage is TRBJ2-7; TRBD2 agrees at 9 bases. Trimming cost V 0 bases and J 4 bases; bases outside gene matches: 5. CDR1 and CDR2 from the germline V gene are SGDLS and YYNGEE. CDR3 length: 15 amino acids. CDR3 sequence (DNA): TGTGCCAGCAGCGTAGGGCCTAGCGGGGAATACGAGCAGTACTTC. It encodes CASSVGPSGEYEQYF.

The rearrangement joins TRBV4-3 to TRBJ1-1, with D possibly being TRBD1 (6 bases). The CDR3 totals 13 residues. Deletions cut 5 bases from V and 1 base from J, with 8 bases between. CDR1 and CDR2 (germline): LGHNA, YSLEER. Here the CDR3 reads CASSRGGNTEAFF. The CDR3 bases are TGCGCCAGCAGCAGGGGGGGGAACACTGAAGCTTTCTTT.

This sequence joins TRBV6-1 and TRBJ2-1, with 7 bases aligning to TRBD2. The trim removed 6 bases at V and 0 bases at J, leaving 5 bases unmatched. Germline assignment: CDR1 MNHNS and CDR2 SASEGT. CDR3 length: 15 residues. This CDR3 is CASRGEGSSYNEQFF. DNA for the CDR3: TGTGCCAGCAGGGGGGAGGGGAGCTCCTACAATGAGCAGTTCTTC.

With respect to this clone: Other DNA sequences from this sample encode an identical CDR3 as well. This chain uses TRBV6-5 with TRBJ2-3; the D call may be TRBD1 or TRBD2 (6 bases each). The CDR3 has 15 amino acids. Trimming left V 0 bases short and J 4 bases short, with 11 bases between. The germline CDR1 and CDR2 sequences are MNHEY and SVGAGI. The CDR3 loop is CASSYSTGGPDTQYF. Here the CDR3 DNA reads TGTGCCAGCAGTTACTCGACCGGGGGCCCAGATACGCAGTATTTT.

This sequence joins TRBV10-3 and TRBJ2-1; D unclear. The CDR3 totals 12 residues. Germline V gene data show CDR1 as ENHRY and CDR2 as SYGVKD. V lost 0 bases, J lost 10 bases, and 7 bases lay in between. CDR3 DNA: TGTGCCATCAGTGAGTCGACGGACGAGCAGTTCTTC. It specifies CAISESTDEQFF.

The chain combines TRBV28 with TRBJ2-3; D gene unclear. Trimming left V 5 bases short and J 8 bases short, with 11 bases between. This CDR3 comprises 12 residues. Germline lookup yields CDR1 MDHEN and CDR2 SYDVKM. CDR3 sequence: CASSPGPGTQYF. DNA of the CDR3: TGTGCCAGCAGTCCAGGTCCGGGTACGCAGTATTTT.

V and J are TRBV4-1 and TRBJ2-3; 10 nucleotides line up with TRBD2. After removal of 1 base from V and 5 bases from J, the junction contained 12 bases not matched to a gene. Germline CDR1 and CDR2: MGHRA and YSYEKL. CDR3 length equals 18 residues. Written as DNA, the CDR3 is TGCGCCAGCAGCCAAGTTTCGGGAAGGCTAGCGGGGGAAGATACGCAGTATTTT. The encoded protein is CASSQVSGRLAGEDTQYF.

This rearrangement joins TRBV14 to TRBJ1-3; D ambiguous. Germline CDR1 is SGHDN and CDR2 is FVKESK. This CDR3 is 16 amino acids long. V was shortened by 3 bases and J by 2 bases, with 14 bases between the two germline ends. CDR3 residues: CASSHRVLGTGNTIYF. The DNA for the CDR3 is TGTGCCAGCAGCCACCGAGTTTTGGGTACTGGAAACACCATATATTTT.

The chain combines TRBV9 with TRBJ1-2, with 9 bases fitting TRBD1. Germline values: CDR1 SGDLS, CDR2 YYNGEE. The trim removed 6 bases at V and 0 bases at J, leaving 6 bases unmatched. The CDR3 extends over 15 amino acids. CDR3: CASTSRTGANYGYTF. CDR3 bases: TGTGCCAGCACCTCTCGGACAGGGGCTAACTATGGCTACACCTTC.

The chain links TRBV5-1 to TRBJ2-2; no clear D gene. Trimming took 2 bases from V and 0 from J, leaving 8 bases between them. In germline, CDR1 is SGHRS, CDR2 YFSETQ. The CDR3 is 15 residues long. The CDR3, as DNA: TGCGCCAGCAGCTTCGACGCGGCGAACACCGGGGAGCTGTTTTTT. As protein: CASSFDAANTGELFF.

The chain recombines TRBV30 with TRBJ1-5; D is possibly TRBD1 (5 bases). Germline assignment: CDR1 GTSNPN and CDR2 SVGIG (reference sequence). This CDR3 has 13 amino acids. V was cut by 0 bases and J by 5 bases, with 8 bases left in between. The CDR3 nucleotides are TGTGCCTGGAGTGTAGCAGGGCATCAGCCCCAGCATTTT. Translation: CAWSVAGHQPQHF.

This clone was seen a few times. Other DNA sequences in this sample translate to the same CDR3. Here the CDR3 DNA reads TGTGCCAGCAGTCGAGCGGGAGGTTACAATGAGCAGTTCTTC. It specifies CASSRAGGYNEQFF. The chain is built from TRBV6-1 and TRBJ2-1, with 9 bases aligning to TRBD2. The CDR3 is made up of 14 amino acids. The germline gives CDR1 MNHNS, CDR2 SASEGT. V lost 5 bases, J lost 4 bases, and 3 bases stayed unmatched.

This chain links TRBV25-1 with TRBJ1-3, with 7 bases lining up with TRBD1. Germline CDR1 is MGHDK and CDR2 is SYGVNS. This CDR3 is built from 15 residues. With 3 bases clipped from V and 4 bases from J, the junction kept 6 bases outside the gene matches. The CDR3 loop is CASSEWTGSGNTIYF. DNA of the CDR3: TGTGCCAGCAGTGAGTGGACAGGCAGCGGAAACACCATATATTTT.